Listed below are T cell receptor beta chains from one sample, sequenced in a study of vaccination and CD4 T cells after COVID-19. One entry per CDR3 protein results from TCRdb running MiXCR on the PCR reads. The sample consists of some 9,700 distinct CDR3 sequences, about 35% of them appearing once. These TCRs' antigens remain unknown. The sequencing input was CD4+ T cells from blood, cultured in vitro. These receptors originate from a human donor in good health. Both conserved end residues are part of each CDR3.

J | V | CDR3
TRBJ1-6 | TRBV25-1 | CASSPSNGANSPLHF
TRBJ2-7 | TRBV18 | CASSPLSYEQYF
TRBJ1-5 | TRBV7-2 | CASSLDPVIGQPQHF
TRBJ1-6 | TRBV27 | CASSLGRGPDSPLHF
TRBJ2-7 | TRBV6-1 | CASTRPGLGPYEQYF
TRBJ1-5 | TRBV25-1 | CAGSQSGNQPQHF
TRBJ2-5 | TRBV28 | CASSNPTGGGETQYF
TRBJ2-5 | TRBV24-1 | CATSDQRGTGETQYF
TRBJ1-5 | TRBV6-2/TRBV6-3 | CASSFLGDPQPQHF
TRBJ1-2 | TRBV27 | CASSLTFQRGYGYTF
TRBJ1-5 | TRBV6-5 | CASSYSNPSNQPQHF
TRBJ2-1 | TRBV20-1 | CSARDHGTATTYNEQFF
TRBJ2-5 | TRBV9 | CASSVAPGNRLGETQYF
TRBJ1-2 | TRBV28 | CASRLTGAVQGYTF
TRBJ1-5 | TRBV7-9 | CASSLGEAQHF
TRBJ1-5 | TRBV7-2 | CASSLEGGAARPQHF
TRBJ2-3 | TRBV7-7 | CASSPGGGTDTQYF
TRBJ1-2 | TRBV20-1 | CSYPPGQGTGDGYTF
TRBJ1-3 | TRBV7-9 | CASSLAGNTIYF
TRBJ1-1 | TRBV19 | CASSVQGANTEAFF
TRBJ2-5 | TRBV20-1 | CSASKGLAAGTQYF
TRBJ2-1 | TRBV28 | CASRRRGRLAYNEQFF
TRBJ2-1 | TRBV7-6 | CASSFSGHEQFF
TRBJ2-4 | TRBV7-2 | CASSSHLAKNIQYF
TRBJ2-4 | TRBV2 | CASSARDRGWIQYF
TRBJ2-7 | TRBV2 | CASSGDRLGSYEQYF
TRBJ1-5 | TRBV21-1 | CASTRLGHYSNQPQHF
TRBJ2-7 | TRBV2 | CAGNRDSFEEQYF
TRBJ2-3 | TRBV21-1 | CASSKGDLAGLVTDTQYF
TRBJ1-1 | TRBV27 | CASSLSVSREAFF
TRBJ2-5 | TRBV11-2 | CASSLGREETQYF
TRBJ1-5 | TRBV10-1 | CASSEGTGICQPQHF
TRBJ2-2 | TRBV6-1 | CASSSIGTSGGELFF
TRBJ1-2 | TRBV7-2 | CASSLFGQGSSYNYGYTF
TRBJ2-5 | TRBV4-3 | CASSQEGQGAQETQYF